Presented here are 13 T cell receptor beta chains from one specimen sequenced in a study of T cell responses to AZD1222 COVID-19 vaccine. Only in-frame clones appear in the TCRdb table, and some are missing; sequencing was by immunoSEQ multiplex PCR. The sample consists of 75,000 to 100,000 clones, 75% to 90% of them appearing once. The sample in question was peripheral blood, obtained on day 0 of AZD1222 vaccination. These receptors came from an adult in good health.

This clone was picked up a small number of times. The chain carries TRBV10-3 and TRBJ2-5, with D maybe TRBD2 (6 bases). Germline CDR1 is ENHRY and CDR2 is SYGVKD. Deletions cut 9 bases from V and 2 bases from J, with 13 bases between. This CDR3 region has 13 residues. CDR3 amino acids: CAIAAGPQETQYF. CDR3 nucleotides: TGTGCCATTGCTGCGGGACCGCAAGAGACCCAGTACTTC.

The rearrangement joins TRBV7-8 to TRBJ1-2; no firm D call. The germline gives CDR1 SGHVS, CDR2 FQNEAQ. The CDR3 is 15 residues long. With 3 bases removed from V and 1 base from J, the gap between germline ends came to 12 bases. The DNA of the CDR3 is TGTGCCAGCAGCTTCTATTCTACTGATAACTATGGCTACACCTTC. Translated, it gives CASSFYSTDNYGYTF.

This clone was seen once. The chain joins TRBV4-1 to TRBJ1-6; D not resolved. Germline V gene lookup returns CDR1 MGHRA and CDR2 YSYEKL. V was trimmed by 0 bases and J by 6 bases, leaving 6 bases between them. The CDR3 runs 14 residues. Here the CDR3 DNA reads TGCGCCAGCAGCCAAGAACGATTTAATTCACCCCTCCACTTT. Protein: CASSQERFNSPLHF.

This chain joins TRBV11-2 and TRBJ2-7, with D possibly matching TRBD2 (5 bases). Germline CDR1 is SGHAT and CDR2 is FQNNGV. This CDR3 is 14 amino acids long. The V end lost 1 base, the J end lost 3 bases, and 10 bases lay between the germline ends. The CDR3 reads CASSLVRAGYEQYF. The CDR3 DNA is TGTGCCAGCAGCTTAGTGCGGGCGGGCTACGAGCAGTACTTC.

The chain is built from TRBV18 and TRBJ2-2; 8 bases agree with TRBD1. Losses at the gene ends were 5 bases for V and 3 bases for J; bases not matched to a gene: 11. The CDR3 sequence is 17 residues long. CDR1 and CDR2 (germline): KGHSH, LQKENI. CDR3 bases: TGTGCCAGCTCAGCCCGCAGACAGGGGTCGGACACCGGGGAGCTGTTTTTT. The encoded protein is CASSARRQGSDTGELFF.

The chain employs TRBV27 and TRBJ1-4, with 12 bases fitting TRBD1. V dropped 4 bases and J dropped 0; count of bases not matched to a gene: 6. This CDR3 is 18 amino acids long. Germline V gene data show CDR1 as MNHEY and CDR2 as SMNVEV (reference sequence). CDR3 coding DNA: TGTGCCAGCAGTTCCCGGGACAGGGGGCGCGCAACTAATGAAAAACTGTTTTTT. Its translation: CASSSRDRGRATNEKLFF.

The chain is built from TRBV14 and TRBJ1-5; D gene unclear. Germline CDR1 SGHDN, CDR2 FVKESK. The CDR3 is 14 amino acids. Deletions cut 5 bases from V and 1 base from J, with 9 bases between. CDR3 region: CASSVFGSNQPQHF. The CDR3 DNA reads TGTGCCAGCAGCGTCTTTGGAAGCAATCAGCCCCAGCATTTT. Together with reference TRBV14 and TRBJ1-5, the CDR3 gives the full variable domain: EAGVTQFPSHSVIEKGQTVTLRCDPISGHDNLYWYRRVMGKEIKFLLHFVKESKQDESGMPNNRFLAERTGGTYSTLKVQPAELEDSGVYFCASSVFGSNQPQHFGDGTRLSIL.

The chain links TRBV19 to TRBJ2-2; D is possibly TRBD1 (5 bases). V lost 3 bases to trimming and J lost 5 bases, with 13 bases between them. The germline V gene has CDR1 LNHDA and CDR2 SQIVND (reference sequence). The CDR3 sequence is 15 residues long. CDR3 DNA: TGTGCCAGTAGTATCGAACAGGTCGGGACCGGGGAGCTGTTTTTT. It codes for CASSIEQVGTGELFF.

The chain joins TRBV5-1 to TRBJ2-2; D uncertain. Trimming stripped 4 bases from V and 6 bases from J, with 19 bases between. The CDR3 is 16 amino acids. Germline loops: CDR1 SGHRS, CDR2 YFSETQ. In nucleotides, the CDR3 is TGCGCCAGCAGCCCCGGCCCCCCGGCCACCCCCGGGGAGCTGTTTTTT. The encoded protein is CASSPGPPATPGELFF.

The chain employs TRBV5-1 and TRBJ2-5, with 9 nucleotides matching TRBD1. The CDR3 length is 14 residues. The germline V gene encodes CDR1 SGHRS and CDR2 YFSETQ. V lost 3 bases, J lost 5 bases, and 5 bases stayed unmatched. CDR3 in DNA: TGCGCCAGCAGCTGGGACAGGGACGGGGAGACCCAGTACTTC. Encoded protein: CASSWDRDGETQYF.

The chain couples TRBV10-3 to TRBJ2-2, with TRBD1 matching over 8 bases. Trimming cost V 8 bases and J 3 bases; bases outside gene matches: 11. The CDR3 is made up of 16 amino acids. CDR1 is ENHRY and CDR2 is SYGVKD in the germline V gene. The CDR3 DNA reads TGTGCCATCGGGACAGGAGGCTCCTTGGACACCGGGGAGCTGTTTTTT. It translates to CAIGTGGSLDTGELFF.

V usage is TRBV6-2 or TRBV6-3 and J usage is TRBJ2-1; 11 bases are a match to TRBD2. V shed 6 bases and J 6 bases; nucleotides not matched to a gene: 7. The CDR3 has 15 amino acids. Per germline, CDR1 MNHEY and CDR2 SVGEGT. Written as DNA, the CDR3 is TGTGCCAGCAGCCCCGGGACTAGCGGCGTCAATGAGCAGTTCTTC. This sequence encodes CASSPGTSGVNEQFF.

V gene TRBV9 combines with J gene TRBJ1-3; a possible D gene is TRBD1 (5 bases). Germline values: CDR1 SGDLS, CDR2 YYNGEE. Trimming shortened V by 4 bases and J by 0 bases, and 11 bases separated the two germline ends. The CDR3 is 15 amino acids. This CDR3 reads CASSRDGDSGNTIYF. In nucleotides, the CDR3 is TGTGCCAGCAGCCGGGACGGAGACTCTGGAAACACCATATATTTT. The whole variable domain, filled in from reference TRBV9 and TRBJ1-3, reads DSGVTQTPKHLITATGQRVTLRCSPRSGDLSVYWYQQSLDQGLQFLIQYYNGEERAKGNILERFSAQQFPDLHSELNLSSLELGDSALYFCASSRDGDSGNTIYFGEGSWLTVV.